The entry that follows covers one T cell receptor beta chain sequence. The data are from a study of blood T cell repertoires in COVID-19. At the level of the study: Sites in the United States, Italy and Spain provided acute and convalescent COVID-19 samples. PBMCs, B-cell-depleted T cells, or T cells were the source of the cDNA or gDNA that made up the material.

Original handling: It was from reference gene primer amplification that nucleated cell counts were estimated. Using immunoSEQ multiplex PCR, the repertoire was profiled, and TCRdb retains in-frame clones only, with some absent. V and J calls and clone size follow that table, whereas D and trimming were derived from the DNA. The sample lists hundreds of thousands of clones, around 81% seen once, with around 4% in the top ten. The receptor's source is a woman in her forties or fifties with active or convalescent COVID-19. The sequencing sample was made of peripheral blood.

CDR3 sequence: CASSARTSERPAGELFF. The CDR3 DNA reads as TGTGCCAGCAGTGCTAGGACTAGCGAACGTCCCGCCGGGGAGCTGTTTTTT. This chain connects TRBV2 to TRBJ2-2, with 9 bases aligning to TRBD2. Germline CDR1 SNHLY, CDR2 FYNNEI. The CDR3 contains 17 residues. V lost 4 bases and J lost 6; bases outside the gene matches: 12.